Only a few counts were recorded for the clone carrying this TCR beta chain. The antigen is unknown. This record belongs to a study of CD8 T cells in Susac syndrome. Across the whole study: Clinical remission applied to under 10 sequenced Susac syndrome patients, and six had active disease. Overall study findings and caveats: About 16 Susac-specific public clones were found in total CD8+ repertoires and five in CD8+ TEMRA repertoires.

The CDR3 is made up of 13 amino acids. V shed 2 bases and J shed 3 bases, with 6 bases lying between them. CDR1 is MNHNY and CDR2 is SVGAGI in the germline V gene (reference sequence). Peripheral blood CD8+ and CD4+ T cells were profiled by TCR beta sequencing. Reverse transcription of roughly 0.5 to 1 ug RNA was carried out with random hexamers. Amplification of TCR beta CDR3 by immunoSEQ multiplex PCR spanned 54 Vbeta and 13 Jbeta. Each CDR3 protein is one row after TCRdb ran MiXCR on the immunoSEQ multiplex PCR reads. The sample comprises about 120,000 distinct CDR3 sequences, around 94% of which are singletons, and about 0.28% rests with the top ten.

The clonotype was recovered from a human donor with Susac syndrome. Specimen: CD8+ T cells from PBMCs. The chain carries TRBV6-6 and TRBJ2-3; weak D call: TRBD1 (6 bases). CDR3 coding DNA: TGTGCCAGCAGTTACGGGACAACAGATACGCAGTATTTT. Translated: CASSYGTTDTQYF.